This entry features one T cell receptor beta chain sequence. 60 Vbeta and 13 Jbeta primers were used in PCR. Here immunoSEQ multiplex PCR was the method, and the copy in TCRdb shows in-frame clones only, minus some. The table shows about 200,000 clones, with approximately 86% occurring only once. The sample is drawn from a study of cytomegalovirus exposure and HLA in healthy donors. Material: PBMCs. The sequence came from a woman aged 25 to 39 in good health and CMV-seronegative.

The chain's CDR3 is CASSLEGLGNEQFF. The CDR3 DNA sequence: TGTGCCAGCAGCTTGGAGGGACTCGGTAATGAGCAGTTCTTC. This sequence joins TRBV5-5 and TRBJ2-1; tentatively, D is TRBD2 (6 bases). Trimming cost V 0 bases and J 7 bases, with 11 bases left between them. The CDR3 has 14 amino acids. Germline V gene lookup returns CDR1 SGHKS and CDR2 YYEKEE (reference sequence).